The 28 T cell receptor beta chains given below trace back to one sample, sequenced in a study of blood T cell repertoires in COVID-19. Assay: immunoSEQ multiplex PCR; the TCRdb copy retains only in-frame clones and omits some. The sample has roughly 140,000 clones; roughly 80% are singletons. The material sequenced was PBMCs or T cells enriched from blood (not recorded which). These receptors were collected from a man aged 45-65 years who had recovered from COVID-19.

The genes are TRBV12-3 or TRBV12-4 and TRBJ2-5; TRBD2 aligns across 8 bases. The CDR3 runs 13 residues. Losses at the gene ends were 6 bases for V and 2 bases for J; bases not matched to a gene: 2. The CDR3 bases are TGTGCCAGCAGAATAGCGGGGCAAGAGACCCAGTACTTC. Amino acid sequence: CASRIAGQETQYF.

This rearrangement joins TRBV5-1 to TRBJ2-7; the D gene is possibly TRBD1 (5 bases). Germline values: CDR1 SGHRS, CDR2 YFSETQ. V was pared by 1 base and J by 6 bases, with 14 bases between. This CDR3 has 14 amino acids. CDR3 in DNA: TGCGCCAGCAGCTTGAACTATGGGGCTAGCGAGCAGTACTTC. Translating gives CASSLNYGASEQYF.

The chain combines TRBV27 with TRBJ2-7; 10 bases are shared with TRBD1. Trimming removed 5 bases from V and 6 bases from J; junction bases left unmatched: 10. CDR1 and CDR2 (germline): MNHEY, SMNVEV (reference sequence). The CDR3 is 15 amino acids. Written as DNA, the CDR3 is TGTGCCAGCAGTAGGCATGACAGGGGGCCCGTCGAGCAGTACTTC. Amino acids: CASSRHDRGPVEQYF.

CDR3 bases: TGTGCCAGCAGCCCCCTACAGGGGGAAGGAGAAAAACTGTTTTTT. Amino acid sequence: CASSPLQGEGEKLFF. V and J are TRBV5-5 and TRBJ1-4; 8 nucleotides align to TRBD1. The CDR3 loop spans 15 amino acids. Trimming at V came to 4 bases and at J to 8 bases, leaving 10 bases not matched to a gene. The germline CDR1 and CDR2 sequences are SGHKS and YYEKEE (reference sequence).

This clone was counted at least ten times. The rearrangement links TRBV5-1 to TRBJ2-7; 11 nucleotides match TRBD1. This CDR3 is built from 16 residues. The V and J ends lost 3 bases and 3 bases, in that order; junction bases with no gene match: 8. Germline V gene lookup returns CDR1 SGHRS and CDR2 YFSETQ. The CDR3 loop is CASSSTLGTGGYEQYF. The CDR3, as DNA: TGCGCCAGCAGCTCCACCCTCGGGACAGGGGGCTACGAGCAGTACTTC.

The chain couples TRBV4-2 to TRBJ1-6; D gene ambiguous. In germline, CDR1 is LGHNA, CDR2 YNFKEQ. With 0 bases removed from V and 10 bases from J, the gap between germline ends came to 13 bases. The CDR3 has 15 residues. Written as DNA, the CDR3 is TGTGCCAGCAGCCAAGACCGGACGGGAGGCTCACCCCTCCACTTT. It yields the protein CASSQDRTGGSPLHF.

The CDR3: CASHLDGGYQPQHF. DNA for the CDR3: TGTGCCAGCCACCTGGACGGCGGGTATCAGCCCCAGCATTTT. V gene TRBV19 combines with J gene TRBJ1-5; D remains ambiguous. V was trimmed by 9 bases and J by 5 bases, leaving 17 bases between them. Germline V gene data show CDR1 as LNHDA and CDR2 as SQIVND (reference sequence). This CDR3 region has 14 residues.

In its sample, this clone was seen once. The chain combines TRBV7-9 with TRBJ2-5, with TRBD1 matching over 10 bases. From germline, CDR1 is SEHNR and CDR2 FQNEAQ (reference sequence). The CDR3 covers 13 residues. Losses at the gene ends were 5 bases for V and 5 bases for J; bases not matched to a gene: 2. CDR3 residues: CASSRGQGETQYF. Here the CDR3 DNA reads TGTGCCAGCAGCCGGGGACAGGGGGAGACCCAGTACTTC.

The rearrangement uses TRBV29-1 and TRBJ1-4, with D maybe TRBD1 (6 bases). The CDR3 has 12 amino acids. Trimming took off 7 bases at V and 2 bases at J, with 8 bases between the two ends. From germline, CDR1 is SQVTM and CDR2 ANQGSEA. The CDR3 sequence: CSAGQTNEKLFF. CDR3 DNA sequence: TGCAGCGCTGGACAGACTAATGAAAAACTGTTTTTT.

The V call is TRBV9, the J call TRBJ2-3; 10 nucleotides agree with TRBD2. Germline V gene lookup returns CDR1 SGDLS and CDR2 YYNGEE. This CDR3 is 18 amino acids long. J lost 3 bases, V lost 1 base, and 11 bases had no gene match. The CDR3 bases are TGTGCCAGCAGCGTATCCCCGAGCGGGGGGGCCTTGACAGATACGCAGTATTTT. Protein sequence: CASSVSPSGGALTDTQYF.

The chain carries TRBV7-6 and TRBJ1-4; D is unclear. Trimming took off 1 base at V and 8 bases at J, with 14 bases between the two ends. This CDR3 has 15 amino acids. From germline, CDR1 is SGHVS and CDR2 FNYEAQ. The CDR3 reads CASSLGGGFGEKLFF. The CDR3 DNA sequence: TGTGCCAGCAGCTTAGGCGGAGGGTTTGGGGAAAAACTGTTTTTT.

The count of this clone is one. The rearrangement joins TRBV5-8 to TRBJ1-5; TRBD1 is a possible D gene (5 bases). Germline assignment: CDR1 SGHTS and CDR2 YDEGEE. Trimming left V 4 bases short and J 1 base short, with 12 bases between. The CDR3 sequence is 15 residues long. CDR3 in amino acids: CASSRNRFSNQPQHF. DNA for the CDR3: TGTGCCAGCAGCCGCAACAGGTTCAGCAATCAGCCCCAGCATTTT.

The V gene is TRBV9, the J gene TRBJ1-3; TRBD1 matches 7 bases. Losses at the gene ends were 0 bases for V and 4 bases for J; bases not matched to a gene: 1. The CDR3 is made up of 14 amino acids. Germline assignment: CDR1 SGDLS and CDR2 YYNGEE. The CDR3 region has the DNA TGTGCCAGCAGCGTAGGAGGGGGCGGAAACACCATATATTTT. Protein product: CASSVGGGGNTIYF.

Comments on this clone: Additional DNA sequences in this sample encode the identical CDR3. The rearrangement uses TRBV2 and TRBJ2-1; possible D gene TRBD2, 5 bases. From germline, CDR1 is SNHLY and CDR2 FYNNEI. CDR3 size: 12 residues. V was pared by 4 bases and J by 4 bases, with 5 bases between. CDR3 sequence: CASSGGYNEQFF. The CDR3 DNA reads as TGTGCCAGCAGTGGAGGGTACAATGAGCAGTTCTTC.

The chain carries TRBV10-3 and TRBJ2-7; 8 nucleotides match TRBD1. CDR1 and CDR2 from the germline V gene are ENHRY and SYGVKD. The CDR3 totals 14 residues. V gave up 3 bases and J gave up 5 bases; unmatched junction bases: 6. CDR3 residues: CAISEATGVNEQYF. The CDR3 nucleotides read TGTGCCATCAGTGAAGCGACAGGGGTCAACGAGCAGTACTTC.

The chain couples TRBV6-5 to TRBJ1-6; TRBD1 aligns across 9 bases. The CDR3 loop spans 15 amino acids. Germline-derived CDR1 and CDR2 are MNHEY and SVGAGI. V trimming: 6 bases; J trimming: 13 bases; junction bases outside the gene matches: 13. CDR3 nucleotide sequence: TGTGCCAGCAGGAAACCGGGACAGGGAAACGCGCCCCTCCACTTT. Its translation is CASRKPGQGNAPLHF.

The J gene is TRBJ1-1, the V gene TRBV14, with TRBD1 as a possible D gene (6 bases). The CDR3 extends over 15 amino acids. Germline assignment: CDR1 SGHDN and CDR2 FVKESK. Trimming pared 3 bases from V and 4 bases from J, leaving 15 bases between. As DNA, the CDR3 is TGTGCCAGCAGCCAGTACAGGGTGGGAGCCACTGAAGCTTTCTTT. Its protein is CASSQYRVGATEAFF.

In its sample, this clone was seen once. This chain uses TRBV7-2 with TRBJ2-3; D gene ambiguous. The germline CDR1 and CDR2 sequences are SGHTA and FQGNSA. Deletions cut 2 bases from V and 6 bases from J, with 9 bases between. The CDR3 contains 13 residues. The CDR3 sequence is CASSLLIVDTQYF. DNA of the CDR3: TGTGCCAGCAGCTTATTGATAGTCGATACGCAGTATTTT.

The chain uses TRBV2 and TRBJ1-6; D not resolved. Germline V gene sequence: CDR1 SNHLY, CDR2 FYNNEI. This CDR3 comprises 17 residues. V lost 3 bases to trimming and J lost 0 bases, with 12 bases between them. The CDR3 region has the DNA TGTGCCAGCAGTGAGACTAGGGCAGCCTCCTATAATTCACCCCTCCACTTT. It codes for CASSETRAASYNSPLHF.

The V gene is TRBV5-1, the J gene TRBJ2-1; weak D call: TRBD2 (5 bases). Trimming took off 0 bases at V and 7 bases at J, with 11 bases between the two ends. Per the germline V gene, CDR1 is SGHRS and CDR2 is YFSETQ. The CDR3 totals 14 residues. CDR3 bases: TGCGCCAGCAGCTTGGAGGCTAGCCCGAATGAGCAGTTCTTC. This sequence encodes CASSLEASPNEQFF.

The chain has TRBV4-2 and TRBJ1-3; no clear D. In germline, CDR1 is LGHNA, CDR2 YNFKEQ. The CDR3 extends over 16 amino acids. V was clipped by 0 bases and J by 0 bases, with 9 bases between them. The CDR3 here is CASSQDRVSSGNTIYF. The CDR3, as DNA: TGTGCCAGCAGCCAAGATCGGGTTAGCTCTGGAAACACCATATATTTT.

This sequence joins TRBV28 and TRBJ1-5; no clear D gene. V was cut by 2 bases and J by 4 bases, with 9 bases left in between. This CDR3 is built from 14 residues. CDR1 MDHEN and CDR2 SYDVKM come from the germline V gene. DNA for the CDR3: TGTGCCAGCAGTTTAATTCCTCAGAATCAGCCCCAGCATTTT. Its protein product is CASSLIPQNQPQHF.

V gene TRBV2 combines with J gene TRBJ2-7, with D possibly TRBD1 on 6 matching bases. The CDR3 covers 12 residues. The germline V and J ends were trimmed by 5 bases and 4 bases, with 9 bases remaining between them. Germline assignment: CDR1 SNHLY and CDR2 FYNNEI. The DNA of the CDR3 is TGTGCCAGCAGTCTACAGGGTTACGAGCAGTACTTC. Translation gives CASSLQGYEQYF.

The chain has TRBV3-1 (or the pseudogene TRBV3-2) and TRBJ1-1; possible D gene TRBD1, 5 bases. With 0 bases removed from V and 5 bases from J, the gap between germline ends came to 16 bases. Germline-derived CDR1 and CDR2 are LGHDT and YNNKEL (reference sequence). The CDR3 loop spans 16 amino acids. The CDR3 region has the DNA TGTGCCAGCAGCCAAGAAGGGCGGGGGAAGACGACTGAAGCTTTCTTT. This translates into CASSQEGRGKTTEAFF.

V gene TRBV28 combines with J gene TRBJ1-2; a possible D gene is TRBD1 (5 bases). The length of the CDR3 is 13 residues. Trimming cost V 2 bases and J 8 bases, with 12 bases left between them. Germline V gene lookup returns CDR1 MDHEN and CDR2 SYDVKM. The CDR3 protein is CASSLGQGRGYTF. The DNA for the CDR3 is TGTGCCAGCAGTTTAGGGCAGGGTCGCGGCTACACCTTC.

The count of this clone is one. The chain is built from TRBV23-1 and TRBJ1-6; D unclear. TRBV23-1 falls under the ORF class, with uncertain function. V was shortened by 8 bases and J by 5 bases, with 16 bases between the two germline ends. This CDR3 contains 15 residues. The CDR3 sequence is CASAWQAPNNSPLHF. The CDR3 DNA follows: TGCGCCAGCGCTTGGCAGGCCCCAAATAATTCACCCCTCCACTTT.

V is TRBV19 and J is TRBJ1-5; D gene uncertain. V lost 6 bases to trimming and J lost 3 bases, with 15 bases between them. CDR1 LNHDA and CDR2 SQIVND come from the germline V gene (reference sequence). The CDR3 spans 15 residues. The DNA of the CDR3 is TGTGCCAGTAGATACAGAATGGTAGACAATCAGCCCCAGCATTTT. Translating it yields CASRYRMVDNQPQHF.

The chain is built from TRBV7-2 and TRBJ1-5; 10 bases are shared with TRBD1. Trimming removed 4 bases from V and 9 bases from J; junction bases left unmatched: 9. Germline V gene sequence: CDR1 SGHTA, CDR2 FQGNSA. The CDR3 spans 15 residues. In DNA, the CDR3 is TGTGCCAGCAGCTCAGAGGGGACAGGGGTTCGGCCCCAGCATTTT. Amino acid sequence: CASSSEGTGVRPQHF.